The clone carrying this T cell receptor (beta chain) has a handful of counts. Its target is unknown. This entry is derived from a study of identical twins. Overall study findings and caveats: Diverse VJ usage suggested most zero-insertion clonotypes were not invariant T cells.

Germline values: CDR1 SEHNR, CDR2 FQNEAQ (reference sequence). CDR3 length: 14 residues. The trim removed 6 bases at V and 3 bases at J, leaving 5 bases unmatched. TCRdb re-analysed the 5' RACE reads in MiXCR, keeping a single row per CDR3 protein. The data contain hundreds of thousands of distinct CDR3 sequences, around an eighth of them singletons. The data also belong to a second study, concerning yellow fever vaccine responses in identical twins. That paper states: Reported findings indicate that twins' vaccine T cell responses seemed partially convergent, partially personalized.

The sequencing sample was made of CD8+ T cells sorted from blood. This sequence joins TRBV7-9 and TRBJ1-1; TRBD1 aligns across 9 bases. This receptor was identified in a woman younger than 30 in good health. CDR3 amino acids: CASRNGQGYTEAFF. CDR3 DNA sequence: TGTGCCAGCAGGAATGGACAGGGGTACACTGAAGCTTTCTTT.